One sample yielded the 19 T cell receptor beta chains listed below, sequenced in a study of T-cell memory formation after mild COVID-19. TCRdb fed the 5' RACE reads into MiXCR, producing one record per CDR3 protein. The sample shows roughly 600,000 distinct CDR3 sequences, about a sixth of them seen only once. Source material: PBMCs or a T cell subset sorted from them (not recorded which). Source of these receptors: an adult woman who had mild COVID-19 (a few samples of this study predate the infection). Cell type and time point are not known.

At least ten counts were recorded for this clonotype. This chain uses TRBV6-5 with TRBJ2-1, with D unresolved. In germline, CDR1 is MNHEY, CDR2 SVGAGI. The CDR3 length is 15 residues. The V end was cut by 2 bases, the J end by 2 bases, with 10 bases between. The CDR3 coding sequence is TGTGCCAGCAGTTACAACCCAAGCGCCTACAATGAGCAGTTCTTC. It codes for CASSYNPSAYNEQFF.

This clonotype appeared a few times. The chain combines TRBV18 with TRBJ1-1, with 8 positions matching TRBD1. The CDR3 spans 14 residues. Germline V gene data show CDR1 as KGHSH and CDR2 as LQKENI. V dropped 3 bases and J dropped 4; count of bases not matched to a gene: 4. The CDR3 sequence is CASSPKQGATEAFF. The CDR3, as DNA: TGTGCCAGCTCACCGAAGCAGGGGGCCACTGAAGCTTTCTTT.

The V and J genes are TRBV24-1 and TRBJ2-3; 14 nucleotides match TRBD2. The CDR3 is 16 amino acids. Looked up from germline, CDR1 is KGHDR and CDR2 is SFDVKD. V lost 3 bases, J lost 6 bases, and 4 bases stayed unmatched. The CDR3 coding sequence is TGTGCCACCAGTGATGGGACTAGCGGGAGTCTTGATACGCAGTATTTT. Translated, it gives CATSDGTSGSLDTQYF.

The chain uses TRBV25-1 and TRBJ2-3, with D unresolved. The CDR3 runs 16 residues. Looked up from germline, CDR1 is MGHDK and CDR2 is SYGVNS. V gave up 4 bases and J gave up 0 bases, with 14 bases separating them. CDR3 nucleotides: TGTGCCAGCAGTGCGGCTCCCTTTGGCAGCACAGATACGCAGTATTTT. Translating it yields CASSAAPFGSTDTQYF.

The sample holds a few counts of this clonotype. The genes are TRBV2 and TRBJ2-7; D gene unclear. V dropped 8 bases and J dropped 3 bases, with 14 bases sitting between them. CDR1 SNHLY and CDR2 FYNNEI come from the germline V gene. The CDR3 runs 13 residues. The CDR3 DNA is TGTGCCAGCCATCTGACTTCTTACTACGAGCAGTACTTC. As protein: CASHLTSYYEQYF. The full variable domain, its missing parts supplied by reference TRBV2 and TRBJ2-7, is EPEVTQTPSHQVTQMGQEVILRCVPISNHLYFYWYRQILGQKVEFLVSFYNNEISEKSEIFDDQFSVERPDGSNFTLKIRSTKLEDSAMYFCASHLTSYYEQYFGPGTRLTVT.

Here the CDR3 reads CASSSRVGIQYF. CDR3 bases: TGTGCCAGCAGCTCCAGGGTTGGCATTCAGTACTTC. The chain employs TRBV7-2 and TRBJ2-4; D is perhaps TRBD1 (5 bases). Between the trimmed V and J ends, which lost 4 bases and 9 bases, there was a span of 10 bases. The V gene's germline CDR1 is SGHTA and CDR2 FQGNSA. The CDR3 spans 12 residues.

The chain has TRBV5-5 and TRBJ1-1; D not resolved. The CDR3 covers 14 residues. Germline CDR1 is SGHKS and CDR2 is YYEKEE (reference sequence). V lost 2 bases to trimming and J lost 5 bases, with 13 bases between them. The CDR3 nucleotides read TGTGCCAGCAGCTTACCATATGTGGGAACTGAAGCTTTCTTT. Translation: CASSLPYVGTEAFF.

This clonotype has a handful of counts. The gene calls are TRBV5-6 and TRBJ1-1; D not resolved. The CDR3 has 14 residues. Trimming pared 2 bases from V and 10 bases from J, leaving 18 bases between. Germline V gene sequence: CDR1 SGHDT, CDR2 YYEEEE. In DNA form, the CDR3 reads TGTGCCAGCAGCTTATCCGATGTCACGGCGGTAGCTTTCTTT. It codes for CASSLSDVTAVAFF.

The chain recombines TRBV4-1 with TRBJ1-1, with D unclear. This CDR3 region has 13 residues. Germline V gives CDR1 MGHRA, CDR2 YSYEKL. The V gene lost 6 bases and the J gene lost 5 bases, with 13 bases spanning the gap. CDR3 in DNA: TGCGCCAGCAGTGAGGGATTAGGGACTGAAGCTTTCTTT. Encoded protein: CASSEGLGTEAFF.

This clonotype was counted between two and nine times. The V call is TRBV15, the J call TRBJ2-1; D is possibly TRBD1 (7 bases). This CDR3 has 16 residues. V dropped 4 bases and J dropped 3 bases, with 16 bases sitting between them. The germline gives CDR1 LNHNV, CDR2 YYDKDF (reference sequence). DNA of the CDR3: TGTGCCACCAGCACCCAGGGGGGACCGAACTACAATGAGCAGTTCTTC. Translated: CATSTQGGPNYNEQFF.

The V gene is TRBV4-1, the J gene TRBJ1-1; 8 bases fit TRBD1. The CDR3 runs 15 residues. V lost 6 bases and J lost 7; bases outside the gene matches: 13. Germline values: CDR1 MGHRA, CDR2 YSYEKL. CDR3 nucleotide sequence: TGCGCCAGCAGGAACCCGGGACAGGCCCGCTTTGAAGCTTTCTTT. Its translation is CASRNPGQARFEAFF.

The chain links TRBV29-1 to TRBJ1-4, with unresolved D. The CDR3 has 14 residues. Germline V lookup: CDR1 SQVTM, CDR2 ANQGSEA. Trimming removed 5 bases from V and 12 bases from J, with 22 bases in between. The CDR3 sequence: CSVYMVGSETELFF. CDR3 DNA sequence: TGCAGCGTTTACATGGTTGGGTCGGAAACGGAACTGTTTTTT.

The chain joins TRBV7-8 to TRBJ2-3; TRBD2 matches 8 bases. J was trimmed by 0 bases and V by 6 bases; bases with no gene match: 11. Per the germline V gene, CDR1 is SGHVS and CDR2 is FQNEAQ. The CDR3 runs to 17 residues. CDR3 protein: CASSPLLSGRSTDTQYF. CDR3 coding DNA: TGTGCCAGCAGTCCACTCCTAAGCGGGAGAAGCACAGATACGCAGTATTTT.

This clonotype was counted a few times. The rearrangement links TRBV7-9 to TRBJ2-5; D is perhaps TRBD2 (6 bases). The CDR3 has 15 amino acids. Germline values: CDR1 SEHNR, CDR2 FQNEAQ (reference sequence). V gave up 5 bases and J gave up 0 bases, with 13 bases separating them. CDR3 protein: CASSLTGGYQETQYF. DNA of the CDR3: TGTGCCAGCAGCCTAACCGGGGGATACCAAGAGACCCAGTACTTC.

This clonotype was counted only a few times. The chain links TRBV12-3 or TRBV12-4 to TRBJ2-3; 8 bases agree with TRBD2. This CDR3 has 15 residues. V shed 2 bases, J shed 2 bases, and the junction held 3 bases outside the gene matches. CDR3 sequence reads: CASSLRTSNTDTQYF. The CDR3 DNA is TGTGCCAGCAGTTTAAGGACTAGCAACACAGATACGCAGTATTTT.

There are many counts of this clonotype. The rearrangement links TRBV4-3 to TRBJ2-6; D might be TRBD1 (6 bases). Per the germline V gene, CDR1 is LGHNA and CDR2 is YSLEER. The CDR3 sequence is 16 residues long. With 4 bases removed from V and 0 bases from J, the gap between germline ends came to 10 bases. In DNA, the CDR3 is TGCGCCAGCAGCCTGGACAGTTTCTCTGGGGCCAACGTCCTGACTTTC. Encoded protein: CASSLDSFSGANVLTF.

This clonotype was detected only a few times. V gene TRBV11-1 combines with J gene TRBJ2-1; TRBD2 matches 10 bases. Germline CDR1 SGHAT, CDR2 FQDESV (reference sequence). The CDR3 extends over 15 amino acids. Trimming cost V 3 bases and J 10 bases; bases outside gene matches: 9. The CDR3 here is CASSFTSGAIGEQFF. DNA of the CDR3: TGTGCCAGCAGCTTTACTAGCGGGGCCATCGGGGAGCAGTTCTTC.

The J gene is TRBJ2-3, the V gene TRBV11-1; the D gene is possibly TRBD1 (6 bases). This CDR3 spans 15 amino acids. Germline V CDR1 and CDR2: SGHAT, FQDESV (reference sequence). Trimming cost V 3 bases and J 2 bases, with 12 bases left between them. CDR3 protein: CASSFGQLLTDTQYF. CDR3 nucleotide sequence: TGTGCCAGCAGCTTCGGACAGTTACTCACAGATACGCAGTATTTT.

The gene calls are TRBV6-2 or TRBV6-3 and TRBJ2-7; a possible D gene is TRBD2 (5 bases). Trimming took off 2 bases at V and 0 bases at J, with 11 bases between the two ends. Germline assignment: CDR1 MNHEY and CDR2 SVGEGT. CDR3 length: 15 amino acids. CDR3 residues: CASSYLSVSSYEQYF. DNA for the CDR3: TGTGCCAGCAGTTACCTTAGCGTCAGCTCCTACGAGCAGTACTTC.